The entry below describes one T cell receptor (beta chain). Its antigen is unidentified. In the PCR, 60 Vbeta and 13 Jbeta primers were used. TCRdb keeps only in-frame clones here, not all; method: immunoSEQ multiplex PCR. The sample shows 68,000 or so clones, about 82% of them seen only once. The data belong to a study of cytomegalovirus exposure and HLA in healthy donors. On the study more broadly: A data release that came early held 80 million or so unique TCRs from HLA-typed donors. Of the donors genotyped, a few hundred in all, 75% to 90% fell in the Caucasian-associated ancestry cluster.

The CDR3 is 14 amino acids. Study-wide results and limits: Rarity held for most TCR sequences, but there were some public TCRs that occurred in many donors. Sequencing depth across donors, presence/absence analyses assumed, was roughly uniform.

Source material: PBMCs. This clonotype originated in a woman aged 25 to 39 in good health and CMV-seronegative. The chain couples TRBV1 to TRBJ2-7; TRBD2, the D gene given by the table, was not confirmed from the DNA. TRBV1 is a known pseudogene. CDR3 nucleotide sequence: TGCACCAGCAGCCGTAGCGGGATCTACTACGAGCAGTACTTC. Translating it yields CTSSRSGIYYEQYF.